A single sample is the source of the 6 T cell receptor beta chains below, sequenced in a study of shared clonotypes between healthy human individuals. Profiled with immunoSEQ multiplex PCR; TCRdb holds only in-frame clones, not every one. Found here are fewer than 1 million clones, 90% to 98% of them singletons; the top ten hold around 0.25%. CD45RO-negative CD8 cells positively selected for CCR7 made up the naive population, which excluded terminally differentiated effector memory CD45RA+ cells. The sequencing input was naive CD8+ T cells sorted from blood. The receptors come from a man aged 30-40 years in good health.

V usage is TRBV19 and J usage is TRBJ1-5; maybe TRBD1 (6 bases). Germline V gene lookup returns CDR1 LNHDA and CDR2 SQIVND (reference sequence). The ends were cut back, 3 bases at V and 0 bases at J, with 12 bases in the middle. The CDR3 is 16 amino acids. In DNA, the CDR3 is TGTGCCAGTAGTATTGGGGGCCCGGGTAGCAATCAGCCCCAGCATTTT. The encoded protein is CASSIGGPGSNQPQHF.

V and J are TRBV29-1 and TRBJ2-1; D unclear. The CDR3 covers 10 residues. Germline V gene data show CDR1 as SQVTM and CDR2 as ANQGSEA. The V end lost 4 bases, the J end lost 8 bases, and 6 bases lay between the germline ends. Here the CDR3 DNA reads TGCAGCGTTGTTTACTATGAGCAGTTCTTC. Residues: CSVVYYEQFF.

J is TRBJ2-7 and V is TRBV4-3; TRBD2 matches at 8 bases. The CDR3 extends over 18 amino acids. Germline CDR1 LGHNA, CDR2 YSLEER. Losses at the gene ends were 0 bases for V and 2 bases for J; bases not matched to a gene: 12. DNA for the CDR3: TGCGCCAGCAGCCAAGACCCCGTCGGGGGGGGCTCTCCCTACGAGCAGTACTTC. As protein: CASSQDPVGGGSPYEQYF.

J is TRBJ2-3 and V is TRBV9; TRBD1 matches 7 bases. The J segment lost 0 bases and the V segment lost 4 bases, leaving 5 bases of the junction unmatched. CDR1 is SGDLS, CDR2 YYNGEE, per germline. The CDR3 sequence is 15 residues long. CDR3 loop: CASSKGQRSTDTQYF. CDR3 bases: TGTGCCAGCAGCAAGGGACAGAGGAGCACAGATACGCAGTATTTT.

The chain combines TRBV28 with TRBJ1-1; D is ambiguous. This CDR3 is built from 12 residues. Germline V lookup: CDR1 MDHEN, CDR2 SYDVKM. The V end was cut by 5 bases, the J end by 3 bases, with 7 bases between. CDR3 residues: CASSRAYTEAFF. CDR3 DNA sequence: TGTGCCAGCAGTCGAGCGTACACTGAAGCTTTCTTT.

As DNA, the CDR3 is TGTGCCAGCAGCTTTAGTCAGCGGGGCTCCTACGAGCAGTACTTC. Encoded protein: CASSFSQRGSYEQYF. This chain uses TRBV11-2 with TRBJ2-7; 7 nucleotides match TRBD2. Germline assignment: CDR1 SGHAT and CDR2 FQNNGV. V lost 3 bases, J lost 0 bases, and 5 bases stayed unmatched. CDR3 length: 15 residues.